Described below is a single TCR beta chain sequence and its context. Arm-PCR of CDR3 regions and iRepertoire HTBI primers were the basis on which TCR beta libraries were built. TCRdb ran MiXCR on the multiplex PCR reads and lists one entry per CDR3 protein. The profile covers a few hundred thousand distinct CDR3 sequences, with roughly a quarter appearing a single time and approximately 28% taken by the ten largest. The V gene lost 1 base and the J gene lost 6 bases, with 13 bases spanning the gap. The CDR3 is 15 amino acids. CDR1 is SGHVS and CDR2 is FQNEAQ in the germline V gene. This sample was taken from a study of regulatory T cells in long-lasting Graves disease. Time point noted: persistent/refractory GD, antithyroid drugs over 5 years with positive TRAb. Isolated PBMC RNA provided the starting material for the TCR library.

The sample in question was peripheral blood mononuclear cells (PBMCs), obtained when the disease was refractory, from a patient treated with antithyroid drugs. The rearrangement joins TRBV7-8 to TRBJ1-5; tentatively, D is TRBD1 (6 bases). This TCR came from a female donor with Graves disease. The chain's CDR3 is CASSLDREGGQPQHF. The CDR3 nucleotides are TGTGCCAGCAGCTTAGACAGGGAGGGAGGTCAGCCCCAGCATTTT.